This is a list of T cell receptor beta chains from one sample in a study of spatial heterogeneity in lung cancer. TCRdb passed the 5' RACE reads through MiXCR, listing each CDR3 protein once. The table lists about 92,000 distinct CDR3 sequences, about 12% of them singletons. Material: PBMCs, obtained at surgery. The receptors stem from a male donor with early-stage non-small cell lung cancer. CDR3s include the opening cysteine and the closing phenylalanine or tryptophan. The order of the fields is CDR3 length, V gene, clone size, D gene, J gene, CDR3 protein, CDR3 DNA. A D gene is named only where the DNA matches it firmly. Not every row has a clone size; where given, it reads once, few, many or a size class.

>14|TRBV27|-|TRBD1|TRBJ1-4
CASSFSGGGEKLFF
TGTGCCAGCAGTTTTTCAGGGGGCGGTGAAAAACTGTTTTTT
>16|TRBV5-1|-|TRBD2|TRBJ2-7
CASSLEAGAVRYEQYF
TGCGCCAGCAGCTTGGAAGCGGGGGCCGTTCGCTACGAGCAGTACTTC
>14|TRBV20-1|few|-|TRBJ2-5
CSARDWPGKETQYF
TGCAGTGCTAGAGATTGGCCGGGGAAGGAGACCCAGTACTTC
>12|TRBV11-2|-|TRBD1|TRBJ1-1
CAGGTVNTEAFF
TGTGCCGGTGGGACAGTGAACACTGAAGCTTTCTTT
>16|TRBV4-3|few|TRBD1|TRBJ1-2
CASSRTLAGGDNGYTF
TGCGCCAGCAGCCGCACATTGGCAGGGGGCGATAATGGCTACACCTTC
>14|TRBV5-1|once|-|TRBJ1-1
CASSLRGGDTEAFF
TGCGCCAGCAGCTTGCGCGGAGGAGACACTGAAGCTTTCTTT
>14|TRBV7-9|-|-|TRBJ1-3
CASSLGSSGNTIYF
TGTGCCAGCAGCCTGGGGAGCTCTGGAAACACCATATATTTT
>14|TRBV3-1|many|-|TRBJ1-2
CASSQDGGVYGYTF
TGTGCCAGCAGCCAAGACGGAGGGGTCTATGGCTACACCTTC
>14|TRBV14|-|-|TRBJ1-6
CASSQAQGNSPLHF
TGTGCCAGCAGCCAGGCCCAGGGGAATTCACCCCTCCACTTT
>14|TRBV5-1|few|-|TRBJ1-1
CASSFGQTNTEAFF
TGCGCCAGCAGCTTCGGACAGACAAACACTGAAGCTTTCTTT
>16|TRBV11-2|once|-|TRBJ2-7
CDSSLFTRGLGYEQYF
TGTGACAGCAGCTTGTTCACCCGGGGGCTAGGGTACGAGCAGTACTTC
>13|TRBV24-1|-|TRBD2|TRBJ2-7
CATSDAGAHEQYF
TGTGCCACCAGTGATGCGGGAGCCCACGAGCAGTACTTC
>14|TRBV7-9|-|-|TRBJ2-1
CASSLKDNYNEQFF
TGTGCCAGCAGCTTAAAGGACAACTACAATGAGCAGTTCTTC
>13|TRBV12-3/TRBV12-4|-|-|TRBJ1-1
CASSPAGYSEAFF
TGTGCCAGCAGCCCCGCAGGTTATAGCGAAGCTTTCTTT
>19|TRBV10-3|few|TRBD2|TRBJ2-2
CAISEGLAGGSHSPGELFF
TGTGCCATCAGTGAGGGTCTGGCGGGGGGTTCTCACTCCCCCGGGGAGCTGTTTTTT
>16|TRBV5-8|few|-|TRBJ2-3
CASSLEGVIGTDTQYF
TGTGCCAGCAGCTTGGAGGGTGTCATTGGCACAGATACGCAGTATTTT
>17|TRBV7-2|few|-|TRBJ2-3
CASSFTVLAHSTDTQYF
TGTGCCAGCAGCTTTACCGTCCTAGCGCACAGCACAGATACGCAGTATTTT
>15|TRBV4-3|-|-|TRBJ2-2
CASSNTPQTTGELFF
TGCGCCAGCAGCAACACGCCGCAGACAACCGGGGAGCTGTTTTTT
>11|TRBV7-2|-|-|TRBJ2-5
CASSSKETQYF
TGTGCCAGCAGCTCCAAAGAGACCCAGTACTTC
>14|TRBV7-9|-|-|TRBJ2-3
CANSSDIRTDTQYF
TGTGCCAACAGCTCTGACATTCGCACAGATACGCAGTATTTT
>15|TRBV20-1|few|TRBD2|TRBJ2-5
CSAPRLAGGEETQYF
TGCAGTGCGCCCCGACTAGCGGGAGGGGAAGAGACCCAGTACTTC
>15|TRBV5-1|-|TRBD1|TRBJ2-2
CASSSGTGLTGELFF
TGCGCCAGCAGCTCCGGGACAGGGTTGACCGGGGAGCTGTTTTTT
>14|TRBV6-1|-|-|TRBJ1-5
CASRETGDNQPQHF
TGTGCCAGCAGGGAGACAGGTGACAATCAGCCCCAGCATTTT
>17|TRBV5-1|few|-|TRBJ2-7
CASSQILGGEGSYEQYF
TGCGCCAGCAGCCAAATATTGGGGGGTGAGGGCTCCTACGAGCAGTACTTC
>15|TRBV4-1|few|TRBD1|TRBJ2-7
CASSLGQGPTYEQYF
TGCGCCAGCAGCCTAGGACAGGGGCCGACCTACGAGCAGTACTTC
>16|TRBV6-2/TRBV6-3|-|-|TRBJ2-2
CASSLGPGRDAGELFF
TGTGCCAGCAGTCTTGGACCGGGACGAGACGCCGGGGAGCTGTTTTTT
>14|TRBV6-5|many|-|TRBJ2-5
CASSYIRGVETQYF
TGTGCCAGCAGTTACATCCGGGGAGTGGAGACCCAGTACTTC